This record looks at one T cell receptor beta chain sequence and its context. Germline assignment: CDR1 MNHEY and CDR2 SMNVEV (reference sequence). With 6 bases clipped from V and 6 bases from J, the junction kept 5 bases outside the gene matches. The CDR3 is 13 residues long. By 5'RACE template switching, TCR cDNA was produced, with a universal primer site and UMIs added in the process. TCRdb analysed the 5' RACE reads with MiXCR anew, one entry per CDR3 protein. The profile shows 100,000 to 150,000 distinct CDR3 sequences, about 8.8% of them singletons. These data come from a study of T cells after yellow fever vaccination.

V is TRBV27 and J is TRBJ2-3; 8 positions match TRBD2. The TCR comes from a man between 18 and 35 years old who received the YFV17D yellow fever vaccine. Material: CD8+ T cells sorted from PBMCs, obtained on the day of the yellow fever booster vaccination. The CDR3 coding sequence is TGTGCCAGCAGGGTAGCGGGATCGGATACGCAGTATTTT. It codes for CASRVAGSDTQYF.